Shown below are 21 T cell receptor beta chains from a single sample sequenced in a study of molecular identifiers for immune sequencing clone quantification. Each CDR3 protein gets one entry after TCRdb re-called the PCR reads with MiXCR. The sample yields 250,000 to 350,000 distinct CDR3 sequences, 20% to 25% seen once. The sequencing sample was made of naive CD8+ T cells from blood, with Jurkat cell RNA spiked in. Described subset: FACS-sorted CD8+CD4-CCR7+CD45RA+ naive T cells. Every receptor here comes from a human donor in good health. Some libraries in this study had Jurkat cell RNA spiked in.

This clonotype was detected once. The genes are TRBV7-9 and TRBJ2-7, with D possibly being TRBD1 (5 bases). Germline CDR1 reads SEHNR; CDR2 reads FQNEAQ (reference sequence). The CDR3 is 14 residues long. Trimming stripped 7 bases from V and 4 bases from J, with 17 bases between. In nucleotides, the CDR3 is TGTGCCAGCACCCCAGCCAAGGGGCTATACGAGCAGTACTTC. Protein sequence: CASTPAKGLYEQYF.

A remark on this clonotype: It may be a read error: a sequence one base away is much more abundant. This chain uses TRBV28 with TRBJ2-7, with a tentative D call TRBD2 (5 bases). V lost 8 bases and J lost 0, with 20 bases in between. This CDR3 contains 16 residues. The germline V gene has CDR1 MDHEN and CDR2 SYDVKM. In DNA, the CDR3 is TGTGCCAGCGGTAACCCCGGGATTAAGAGCTCCTACGAGCAGTACTTC. Its translation: CASGNPGIKSSYEQYF.

This clonotype was counted at least ten times. The chain links TRBV6-1 to TRBJ2-4, with no clear D. The CDR3 has 13 residues. The germline V gene has CDR1 MNHNS and CDR2 SASEGT. V was shortened by 10 bases and J by 0 bases, with 10 bases between the two germline ends. CDR3 DNA: TGTGCCACCTTTCTACTAGCCAAAAACATTCAGTACTTC. Translation gives CATFLLAKNIQYF.

As concerns this clonotype: This clone may be a read error of a much larger clone one base away. The V call is TRBV4-1, the J call TRBJ1-3; D gene unclear. This CDR3 region has 15 residues. CDR1 MGHRA and CDR2 YSYEKL come from the germline V gene. The CDR3 nucleotides read TGCGCCAGCAGCCAAGATCTACAGTATGGAAACACCGTATATTTT. Its translation: CASSQDLQYGNTVYF.

V is TRBV11-2 and J is TRBJ1-1; D gene unclear. Germline CDR1 and CDR2: SGHAT and FQNNGV. CDR3 length: 11 residues. V dropped 2 bases and J dropped 8 bases, with 6 bases sitting between them. CDR3: CASSLWQEAFF. CDR3 nucleotide sequence: TGTGCCAGCAGCTTATGGCAGGAAGCTTTCTTT.

A word on this clonotype: A much larger clone differs by one base, so this may be a read error. The CDR3 is CASMNLLNERLFF. The CDR3 nucleotides read TGTGCCAGCATGAACCTTTTAAATGAAAGACTGTTTTTT. The rearrangement uses TRBV27 and TRBJ1-4; D gene unclear. The CDR3 is 13 residues long. Germline V lookup: CDR1 MNHEY, CDR2 SMNVEV (reference sequence).

As for this clonotype: This could be a read error, since a much larger clone is one nucleotide away. The CDR3 nucleotides are TGCAAGGACCCTGACTCCCTTCAGCCCCAGCGTTTT. Protein sequence: CKDPDSLQPQRF. The chain recombines TRBV20-1 with TRBJ1-5; D not certain. The CDR3 has 12 amino acids. Germline CDR1 is DFQATT and CDR2 is SNEGSKA (reference sequence).

The rearrangement links TRBV6-2 or TRBV6-3 to TRBJ2-2; D gene uncertain. The V gene lost 1 base and the J gene lost 4 bases, with 13 bases spanning the gap. Germline V lookup: CDR1 MNHEY, CDR2 SVGEGT. The CDR3 spans 16 residues. The CDR3 sequence is CASSYWSGLSTGELFF. CDR3 sequence (DNA): TGTGCCAGCAGTTACTGGTCCGGTTTGAGCACCGGGGAGCTGTTTTTT.

This clonotype was observed a few times. V usage is TRBV19 and J usage is TRBJ1-5; tentatively, D is TRBD1 (5 bases). From germline, CDR1 is LNHDA and CDR2 SQIVND (reference sequence). The CDR3 consists of 15 residues. Between the trimmed V and J ends, which lost 3 bases and 2 bases, there was a span of 11 bases. CDR3 region: CASSIGGGGNQPQHF. Written as DNA, the CDR3 is TGTGCCAGTAGTATTGGCGGGGGGGGCAATCAGCCCCAGCATTTT.

This clonotype has ten or more counts. The gene calls are TRBV5-1 and TRBJ1-1; 7 bases match TRBD1. The CDR3 has 14 residues. Trimming at V came to 1 base and at J to 4 bases, leaving 4 bases not matched to a gene. Germline V CDR1 and CDR2: SGHRS, YFSETQ. Here the CDR3 reads CASSLWGDSTEAFF. CDR3 DNA sequence: TGCGCCAGCAGCTTGTGGGGGGACAGCACTGAAGCTTTCTTT.

Here the CDR3 DNA reads TGTGCCAGCACCCCGTTGGGGACAGATACGCAGTATTTT. Encoded protein: CASTPLGTDTQYF. V is TRBV27 and J is TRBJ2-3; D is uncertain. Looked up from germline, CDR1 is MNHEY and CDR2 is SMNVEV (reference sequence). This CDR3 spans 13 amino acids. V dropped 7 bases and J dropped 3 bases, with 11 bases sitting between them.

Notes on this clonotype: A single base separates this from a much larger clone, so it may be a read error. The chain has TRBV7-2 and TRBJ2-7; 11 bases are shared with TRBD2. The CDR3 is 15 residues long. V dropped 7 bases and J dropped 2; count of bases not matched to a gene: 7. Germline lookup yields CDR1 SGHTA and CDR2 FQGNSA. CDR3 sequence: CASNEYSGGAYEQYF. CDR3 sequence (DNA): TGTGCCAGCAACGAATATAGCGGGGGGGCCTACGAGCAGTACTTC.

The sample holds a few counts of this clonotype. The chain couples TRBV11-2 to TRBJ2-1, with D possibly matching TRBD2 (5 bases). Germline CDR1 and CDR2: SGHAT and FQNNGV. The CDR3 has 14 amino acids. V was trimmed by 6 bases and J by 1 base, leaving 10 bases between them. The CDR3 DNA is TGTGCCAGCAGACCAGCGGTGTCCTACAATGAGCAGTTCTTC. Its protein is CASRPAVSYNEQFF.

To note about this clonotype: This may arise from a read error, as a much more abundant clone is one base away. This chain joins TRBV6-5 and TRBJ2-7; D call uncertain. This CDR3 has 13 amino acids. V lost 8 bases and J 2 bases, leaving 13 bases between the germline ends. CDR1 is MNHEY, CDR2 SVGAGI, per germline. CDR3 DNA sequence: TGTGCCAGCTGCCCCGACGGAACCTACGAGCAGTACTTC. It translates to CASCPDGTYEQYF.

This clonotype was seen many times. V and J are TRBV5-1 and TRBJ2-7, with no clear D. The ends were cut back, 0 bases at V and 2 bases at J, with 6 bases in the middle. The CDR3 sequence is 13 residues long. Germline assignment: CDR1 SGHRS and CDR2 YFSETQ. Here the CDR3 reads CASSLGAAYEQYF. As DNA, the CDR3 is TGCGCCAGCAGCTTGGGGGCAGCCTACGAGCAGTACTTC.

The sample holds a few counts of this clonotype. The chain joins TRBV20-1 to TRBJ2-3, with 7 bases aligning to TRBD2. V dropped 0 bases and J dropped 2; count of bases not matched to a gene: 8. CDR1 is DFQATT and CDR2 is SNEGSKA in the germline V gene (reference sequence). The CDR3 totals 16 residues. The CDR3 protein is CSARDGLAVVTDTQYF. CDR3 DNA sequence: TGCAGTGCTAGAGATGGGCTAGCGGTTGTCACAGATACGCAGTATTTT.

This clonotype was detected many times. The rearrangement joins TRBV19 to TRBJ2-5; the match to TRBD2 covers 14 bases. Germline V gives CDR1 LNHDA, CDR2 SQIVND (reference sequence). CDR3 length: 16 residues. V lost 5 bases to trimming and J lost 4 bases; unmatched junction nucleotides: 6. The CDR3 nucleotides are TGTGCCAGTAGTCCGGGACTAGCGGGAGAATTAGAGACCCAGTACTTC. It is translated as CASSPGLAGELETQYF.

In its sample, this clonotype was seen a few times. The chain has TRBV3-1 and TRBJ2-3, with 9 positions matching TRBD2. The CDR3 covers 16 residues. With 2 bases clipped from V and 4 bases from J, the junction kept 7 bases outside the gene matches. Germline CDR1 and CDR2: LGHDT and YNNKEL (reference sequence). CDR3 sequence: CASSQMPAGGSDTQYF. In DNA form, the CDR3 reads TGTGCCAGCAGCCAAATGCCAGCGGGGGGATCAGATACGCAGTATTTT.

This clonotype came up many times. This chain joins TRBV20-1 and TRBJ2-3, with D maybe TRBD1 (6 bases). V dropped 5 bases and J dropped 2 bases, with 14 bases sitting between them. The CDR3 covers 14 residues. CDR1 DFQATT and CDR2 SNEGSKA come from the germline V gene (reference sequence). The CDR3: CSAPGQILTDTQYF. The DNA of the CDR3 is TGCAGTGCTCCCGGACAGATCCTCACAGATACGCAGTATTTT.

The J gene is TRBJ1-5, the V gene TRBV4-1, with 7 bases matching TRBD1. There are 20 residues in the CDR3. CDR1 MGHRA and CDR2 YSYEKL come from the germline V gene. The J segment lost 0 bases and the V segment lost 4 bases, leaving 18 bases of the junction unmatched. CDR3 loop: CASSLRVLQGMGYSNQPQHF. The CDR3 nucleotides read TGCGCCAGCAGCCTTAGAGTGCTACAGGGGATGGGATATAGCAATCAGCCCCAGCATTTT.

There are many counts of this clonotype. The chain has TRBV12-3 or TRBV12-4 and TRBJ2-4, with D perhaps TRBD1 or TRBD2 (5 bases each). Trimming removed 4 bases at V and 7 bases at J, with 29 bases between. The CDR3 is 19 amino acids. Here the CDR3 DNA reads TGTGCCAGCAGTTCTCTTTCGGAGGACCGGGCCGAGAGGGACAACATTCAGTACTTC. Amino acids: CASSSLSEDRAERDNIQYF.